This paragraph covers one T cell receptor beta chain sequence. Its specificity is not known. Constant-segment primers and 5'RACE yielded cDNA libraries for TCR alpha and TCR beta, each carrying sample barcodes and UMIs. One entry per CDR3 protein results from TCRdb running MiXCR on the 5' RACE reads. The repertoire consists of 500,000 to 550,000 distinct CDR3 sequences, with roughly 21% occurring once and the leading ten covering under 15%. Germline-derived CDR1 and CDR2 are LGHNA and YSLEER. V lost 1 base and J lost 5, with 12 bases in between. This CDR3 spans 14 amino acids. The source of the sample is a study of T-cell memory formation after mild COVID-19. The overall study: The study found TCR clusters largely donor specific. Study conclusions and caveats: Some SARS-CoV-2-responding clones were already detected in memory before infection. CD4/CD8 balance held among clones contracting day 15 to 85, and later expanders leaned CD4+.

The chain joins TRBV4-3 to TRBJ2-7, with D possibly TRBD1 on 6 matching bases. The sample taken for sequencing was PBMCs or a T cell subset sorted from them (not recorded which). The clonotype originates from an adult woman who had mild COVID-19 (a few samples of this study predate the infection). Cell type and time point are not known. CDR3 sequence: CASSQAAAGDEQYF. The DNA of the CDR3 is TGCGCCAGCAGCCAAGCCGCGGCAGGGGACGAGCAGTACTTC.